The 30 T cell receptor beta chains presented below share a single source sample, sequenced in a study of OX40 agonist ivuxolimab in advanced cancers. Sequencing used immunoSEQ multiplex PCR; TCRdb keeps in-frame clones, though not all of them. The data hold 53,000 or so clones, with 84% observed a single time. The starting material was CD4+ or CD8+ T cells sorted from blood, obtained in a trial of the OX40 agonist ivuxolimab. The receptors stem from an adult with an advanced solid tumor such as melanoma, head and neck, liver or kidney cancer.

This sequence joins TRBV6-1 and TRBJ1-5, with 7 bases aligning to TRBD1. The CDR3 has 13 residues. After removal of 8 bases from V and 3 bases from J, the junction contained 4 bases not matched to a gene. CDR1 is MNHNS and CDR2 is SASEGT in the germline V gene. CDR3 DNA sequence: TGTGCCAGCGGGGACAGATACAATCAGCCCCAGCATTTT. Its translation is CASGDRYNQPQHF.

This chain links TRBV27 with TRBJ1-3; weak D call: TRBD1 (5 bases). Germline lookup yields CDR1 MNHEY and CDR2 SMNVEV (reference sequence). Trimming cost V 0 bases and J 3 bases, with 6 bases left between them. The CDR3 consists of 14 residues. The CDR3 bases are TGTGCCAGCAGTTTATCGGGGGGTGGAAACACCATATATTTT. Translated: CASSLSGGGNTIYF.

The chain links TRBV18 to TRBJ2-7; TRBD1 aligns across 8 bases. Germline CDR1 is KGHSH and CDR2 is LQKENI. V shed 3 bases and J 2 bases; nucleotides not matched to a gene: 3. There are 14 residues in the CDR3. Here the CDR3 reads CASSPDRGPYEQYF. The CDR3, as DNA: TGTGCCAGCTCACCCGACAGGGGCCCCTACGAGCAGTACTTC.

This sequence joins TRBV18 and TRBJ2-2, with TRBD2 identical over 8 bases. The length of the CDR3 is 17 residues. Germline V gene lookup returns CDR1 KGHSH and CDR2 LQKENI. J was trimmed by 3 bases and V by 5 bases; bases with no gene match: 11. This CDR3 is CASSGTSPPVDTGELFF. The CDR3 DNA is TGTGCCAGCTCAGGGACTAGTCCCCCAGTTGACACCGGGGAGCTGTTTTTT. Drawing the rest from reference TRBV18 and TRBJ2-2, the complete variable domain is NAGVMQNPRHLVRRRGQEARLRCSPMKGHSHVYWYRQLPEEGLKFMVYLQKENIIDESGMPKERFSAEFPKEGPSILRIQQVVRGDSAAYFCASSGTSPPVDTGELFFGEGSRLTVL.

In its sample, this clone was seen a few times. The V and J genes are TRBV15 and TRBJ2-1, with 7 bases identical to TRBD2. CDR3 length: 17 residues. V shed 0 bases and J 4 bases; nucleotides not matched to a gene: 9. Per germline, CDR1 LNHNV and CDR2 YYDKDF (reference sequence). The CDR3 coding sequence is TGTGCCACCAGCAGAGATATCCAGGCTAGCGGTTACAATGAGCAGTTCTTC. It yields the protein CATSRDIQASGYNEQFF.

This clone has only a few counts. V is TRBV19 and J is TRBJ1-1, with unresolved D. Germline assignment: CDR1 LNHDA and CDR2 SQIVND (reference sequence). Trimming left V 4 bases short and J 3 bases short, with 27 bases between. The CDR3 totals 19 residues. The CDR3 spells CASSTPPRNRRVWDTEAFF. CDR3 DNA sequence: TGTGCCAGTAGTACCCCTCCCCGGAACAGACGAGTATGGGACACTGAAGCTTTCTTT.

The chain recombines TRBV13 with TRBJ2-5; 9 bases map to TRBD1. CDR1 PRHDT and CDR2 FYEKMQ come from the germline V gene (reference sequence). CDR3 length equals 14 residues. V dropped 4 bases and J dropped 5; count of bases not matched to a gene: 5. DNA for the CDR3: TGTGCCAGCAGCTCGGGACAGGGCGCTGAGACCCAGTACTTC. Residues: CASSSGQGAETQYF.

This chain joins TRBV20-1 and TRBJ1-2; 10 bases line up with TRBD1. Germline lookup yields CDR1 DFQATT and CDR2 SNEGSKA (reference sequence). V shed 6 bases and J 6 bases; nucleotides not matched to a gene: 1. CDR3 size: 11 residues. The CDR3 protein is CSAGTGDGYTF. CDR3 DNA: TGCAGTGCCGGGACAGGGGATGGCTACACCTTC.

The genes are TRBV6-5 and TRBJ1-5; the match to TRBD1 covers 10 bases. The CDR3 totals 14 residues. Germline V CDR1 and CDR2: MNHEY, SVGAGI. With 4 bases clipped from V and 6 bases from J, the junction kept 3 bases outside the gene matches. CDR3 sequence: CASSSGQGGQPQHF. Here the CDR3 DNA reads TGTGCCAGCAGTTCAGGACAGGGGGGTCAGCCCCAGCATTTT.

This sequence joins TRBV15 and TRBJ2-2; no definite D call. CDR1 is LNHNV and CDR2 is YYDKDF in the germline V gene (reference sequence). The CDR3 extends over 15 amino acids. Trimming stripped 0 bases from V and 8 bases from J, with 13 bases between. Here the CDR3 DNA reads TGTGCCACCAGCAGAGATTCTACCTTGCGAGGGGAGCTGTTTTTT. Translating it yields CATSRDSTLRGELFF.

This chain joins TRBV21-1 and TRBJ1-6. TRBV21-1 is noted as a pseudogene. CDR3 size: 12 residues. CDR3 DNA: TGTGCCAGCCTCTCAATAGGAGGACCCCTCCACTTT. Translated, it gives CASLSIGGPLHF.

With regard to this clone: The sample contains more than one DNA sequence encoding this CDR3. The gene calls are TRBV18 and TRBJ2-2, with a possible D match to TRBD2 (6 bases). The germline V gene encodes CDR1 KGHSH and CDR2 LQKENI. The CDR3 is made up of 15 amino acids. Deletions cut 3 bases from V and 1 base from J, with 9 bases between. The CDR3 DNA follows: TGTGCCAGCTCACCGGCCGGGGGGAACACCGGGGAGCTGTTTTTT. Protein: CASSPAGGNTGELFF.

This clone has just one count. The chain's CDR3 is CASRGTSSYNEQFF. The CDR3 region has the DNA TGTGCCAGCAGGGGGACTAGCTCCTACAATGAGCAGTTCTTC. The chain has TRBV28 and TRBJ2-1, with 8 bases identical to TRBD2. CDR3 length: 14 amino acids. The junction had 1 base not matched to a gene; V was cut back by 6 bases and J by 0 bases. Looked up from germline, CDR1 is MDHEN and CDR2 is SYDVKM.

V usage is TRBV18 and J usage is TRBJ2-7; 8 positions agree with TRBD1. The CDR3 spans 14 residues. Germline V gene data show CDR1 as KGHSH and CDR2 as LQKENI. Trimming removed 3 bases from V and 2 bases from J; junction bases left unmatched: 3. CDR3 DNA sequence: TGTGCCAGCTCACCCCCAGGGGGCGCCTACGAGCAGTACTTC. It codes for CASSPPGGAYEQYF.

The gene calls are TRBV19 and TRBJ1-6, with 11 bases fitting TRBD1. The CDR3 has 15 residues. V was clipped by 11 bases and J by 5 bases; unmatched bases: 8. Germline loops: CDR1 LNHDA, CDR2 SQIVND (reference sequence). The CDR3 sequence is CASQGQGGNNSPLHF. As DNA, the CDR3 is TGTGCCTCGCAGGGACAGGGGGGAAATAATTCACCCCTCCACTTT. The entire variable domain, with the rest obtained from reference TRBV19 and TRBJ1-6, is as follows: DGGITQSPKYLFRKEGQNVTLSCEQNLNHDAMYWYRQDPGQGLRLIYYSQIVNDFQKGDIAEGYSVSREKKESFPLTVTSAQKNPTAFYLCASQGQGGNNSPLHFGNGTRLTVT.

This clone was detected only a few times. V gene TRBV2 combines with J gene TRBJ1-1; 8 bases are shared with TRBD1. Looked up from germline, CDR1 is SNHLY and CDR2 is FYNNEI. The CDR3 has 13 residues. V trimming: 7 bases; J trimming: 3 bases; junction bases outside the gene matches: 4. In DNA form, the CDR3 reads TGTGCCAGCACCAAACAGGGGGACACTGAAGCTTTCTTT. Translation gives CASTKQGDTEAFF.

This chain connects TRBV28 to TRBJ2-1; 9 bases map to TRBD1. Looked up from germline, CDR1 is MDHEN and CDR2 is SYDVKM. The V gene end was trimmed by 5 bases and the J gene end by 5 bases; junction bases not matched to a gene: 7. The CDR3 runs to 15 residues. CDR3 nucleotide sequence: TGTGCCAGCAGTGAACCGGGACAGGGCCACAATGAGCAGTTCTTC. Translation gives CASSEPGQGHNEQFF.

The V and J genes are TRBV6-1 and TRBJ1-1; 7 bases fit TRBD1. V shed 6 bases, J shed 6 bases, and the junction held 13 bases outside the gene matches. The CDR3 spans 15 residues. CDR1 is MNHNS and CDR2 is SASEGT in the germline V gene. CDR3 protein: CASRPRDRERAEAFF. Here the CDR3 DNA reads TGTGCCAGCAGACCTAGAGACAGGGAGAGGGCTGAAGCTTTCTTT.

The chain has TRBV7-2 and TRBJ2-3; D might be TRBD2 (6 bases). Looked up from germline, CDR1 is SGHTA and CDR2 is FQGNSA. The V gene lost 0 bases and the J gene lost 4 bases, with 8 bases spanning the gap. The CDR3 contains 14 residues. CDR3 protein: CASSLAGGADTQYF. In DNA, the CDR3 is TGTGCCAGCAGCTTAGCGGGGGGAGCAGATACGCAGTATTTT.

The chain uses TRBV5-4 and TRBJ2-7, with D perhaps TRBD2 (6 bases). CDR1 SGHNT and CDR2 YYREEE come from the germline V gene (reference sequence). V gave up 4 bases and J gave up 7 bases, with 15 bases separating them. There are 13 residues in the CDR3. CDR3 amino acids: CASSHPGEREQYF. In nucleotides, the CDR3 is TGTGCCAGCAGCCACCCGGGGGAAAGGGAGCAGTACTTC.

The chain links TRBV6-5 to TRBJ2-7; 11 bases map to TRBD1. V lost 5 bases to trimming and J lost 5 bases; unmatched junction nucleotides: 8. This CDR3 spans 15 amino acids. The germline V gene has CDR1 MNHEY and CDR2 SVGAGI. The CDR3 region has the DNA TGTGCCAGCAGTACTCGGACAGGGGGCCCCAACGAGCAGTACTTC. Its protein product is CASSTRTGGPNEQYF.

The chain is built from TRBV7-6 and TRBJ2-1; the D gene could be TRBD1 or TRBD2 (6 bases each). Deletions cut 0 bases from V and 14 bases from J, with 14 bases between. The CDR3 consists of 13 residues. CDR1 is SGHVS and CDR2 is FNYEAQ in the germline V gene. CDR3 DNA: TGTGCCAGCAGCTTAGCCATCGAGGGGGAGGAGTTCTTC. Translated, it gives CASSLAIEGEEFF.

The CDR3 nucleotides are TGTGCCAGCAGCCCGGCGGGACGGTCCGAGCAGTACTTC. This sequence encodes CASSPAGRSEQYF. The gene calls are TRBV2 and TRBJ2-7; D may be TRBD2 (6 bases). V dropped 6 bases and J dropped 6 bases, with 15 bases sitting between them. The CDR3 runs 13 residues. Germline V gene sequence: CDR1 SNHLY, CDR2 FYNNEI.

The chain employs TRBV6-1 and TRBJ1-6, with 8 bases aligning to TRBD1. V lost 7 bases, J lost 4 bases, and 6 bases stayed unmatched. CDR3 size: 15 residues. Per germline, CDR1 MNHNS and CDR2 SASEGT. Here the CDR3 reads CASNGQGAYNSPLHF. The CDR3 DNA is TGTGCCAGCAATGGACAGGGAGCATATAATTCACCCCTCCACTTT.

This clone appeared a few times. CDR3: CASSLEWGTNTIYF. The CDR3 coding sequence is TGTGCCAGCAGCTTAGAGTGGGGCACAAACACCATATATTTT. The chain carries TRBV7-6 and TRBJ1-3; tentatively, D is TRBD1 (5 bases). V was cut by 1 base and J by 6 bases, with 10 bases left in between. Germline V CDR1 and CDR2: SGHVS, FNYEAQ. CDR3 length: 14 residues.

The chain links TRBV5-4 to TRBJ2-1, with TRBD1 identical over 8 bases. This CDR3 contains 15 residues. CDR1 SGHNT and CDR2 YYREEE come from the germline V gene (reference sequence). After removal of 2 bases from V and 0 bases from J, the junction contained 1 base not matched to a gene. CDR3 protein: CASSLQGGSYNEQFF. CDR3 DNA: TGTGCCAGCAGCTTACAGGGGGGCTCCTACAATGAGCAGTTCTTC. The complete variable domain, with remaining parts taken from reference TRBV5-4 and TRBJ2-1, reads ETGVTQSPTHLIKTRGQQVTLRCSSQSGHNTVSWYQQALGQGPQFIFQYYREEENGRGNFPPRFSGLQFPNYSSELNVNALELDDSALYLCASSLQGGSYNEQFFGPGTRLTVL.

The genes are TRBV28 and TRBJ2-5; D possibly corresponds to TRBD1 (5 bases). With 4 bases removed from V and 5 bases from J, the gap between germline ends came to 17 bases. This CDR3 comprises 15 residues. From germline, CDR1 is MDHEN and CDR2 SYDVKM. CDR3: CASSSPGLRGETQYF. CDR3 DNA sequence: TGTGCCAGCAGTTCCCCAGGGCTACGTGGGGAGACCCAGTACTTC. The entire variable domain, with the rest obtained from reference TRBV28 and TRBJ2-5, is as follows: DVKVTQSSRYLVKRTGEKVFLECVQDMDHENMFWYRQDPGLGLRLIYFSYDVKMKEKGDIPEGYSVSREKKERFSLILESASTNQTSMYLCASSSPGLRGETQYFGPGTRLLVL.

V gene TRBV7-8 combines with J gene TRBJ2-5; 11 bases are shared with TRBD2. The ends lost 3 bases at V and 5 bases at J; junction bases unmatched: 8. Germline V CDR1 and CDR2: SGHVS, FQNEAQ. The CDR3 consists of 16 residues. The CDR3 DNA sequence: TGTGCCAGCAGCTTGGCACGACTAGCGGGGAAGGAGACCCAGTACTTC. Protein: CASSLARLAGKETQYF.

This chain uses TRBV4-1 with TRBJ1-4; D might be TRBD1 (6 bases). Trimming cost V 8 bases and J 8 bases, with 15 bases left between them. The CDR3 extends over 13 amino acids. CDR1 and CDR2 from the germline V gene are MGHRA and YSYEKL. Written as DNA, the CDR3 is TGCGCCAGCTCTCGGCAGGGGTGGGAAAAACTGTTTTTT. Its protein is CASSRQGWEKLFF.

V and J are TRBV6-5 and TRBJ2-5; D might be TRBD1 or TRBD2, each matching 5 bases. Germline V gives CDR1 MNHEY, CDR2 SVGAGI. The CDR3 has 13 residues. Between the trimmed V and J ends, which lost 4 bases and 5 bases, there was a span of 11 bases. CDR3 loop: CASSSPRGETQYF. CDR3 DNA sequence: TGTGCCAGCAGTTCCCCGAGGGGCGAGACCCAGTACTTC.